One sample yielded the 13 T cell receptor beta chains listed below, sequenced in a study of cytomegalovirus exposure and HLA in healthy donors. The table came from immunoSEQ multiplex PCR; TCRdb's copy has only in-frame clones and leaves some out. The table shows tens of thousands of clones, with 91% occurring only once. Material for sequencing was PBMCs. The receptors were gathered from a man aged 18-30 years in good health and CMV-seronegative.

V is TRBV28 and J is TRBJ2-1; a possible D gene is TRBD2 (6 bases). With 5 bases removed from V and 7 bases from J, the gap between germline ends came to 18 bases. This CDR3 has 15 amino acids. Per germline, CDR1 MDHEN and CDR2 SYDVKM. CDR3 residues: CASSLETRGRNEQFF. CDR3 in DNA: TGTGCCAGCAGTCTGGAGACTAGAGGACGGAATGAGCAGTTCTTC.

CDR3 amino acids: CASSLSLLAQQYF. The CDR3 nucleotides are TGTGCCAGCAGTTTATCGCTTTTAGCCCAGCAGTACTTC. This chain uses TRBV28 with TRBJ2-7; no definite D call. This CDR3 region has 13 residues. Trimming removed 1 base from V and 8 bases from J, with 12 bases in between. CDR1 MDHEN and CDR2 SYDVKM come from the germline V gene.

The rearrangement joins TRBV5-1 to TRBJ1-1; TRBD1 matches at 12 bases. The CDR3 extends over 16 amino acids. V was clipped by 5 bases and J by 5 bases; unmatched bases: 10. Looked up from germline, CDR1 is SGHRS and CDR2 is YFSETQ. The CDR3 DNA reads TGCGCCAGCAGAACCGGGACAGGGGGCCTGGGGACTGAAGCTTTCTTT. Its protein product is CASRTGTGGLGTEAFF. Variable domain in full (rest from reference TRBV5-1 and TRBJ1-1): KAGVTQTPRYLIKTRGQQVTLSCSPISGHRSVSWYQQTPGQGLQFLFEYFSETQRNKGNFPGRFSGRQFSNSRSEMNVSTLELGDSALYLCASRTGTGGLGTEAFFGQGTRLTVV.

This clone was detected only a few times. The chain has TRBV2 and TRBJ2-1; 8 positions match TRBD1. The CDR3 is 15 residues long. Germline V lookup: CDR1 SNHLY, CDR2 FYNNEI. V lost 6 bases, J lost 7 bases, and 11 bases stayed unmatched. The CDR3 nucleotides read TGTGCCAGCAGCGCATCACGGACAGGGCAAAATGAGCAGTTCTTC. It encodes CASSASRTGQNEQFF.

V and J are TRBV10-3 and TRBJ2-2; 8 bases are shared with TRBD2. The V gene end was trimmed by 0 bases and the J gene end by 5 bases; junction bases not matched to a gene: 5. CDR3 length equals 16 residues. The germline CDR1 and CDR2 sequences are ENHRY and SYGVKD. The CDR3 is CAISESTGGQTGELFF. The CDR3 DNA reads TGTGCCATCAGTGAGTCGACGGGAGGGCAGACCGGGGAGCTGTTTTTT.

The chain uses TRBV29-1 and TRBJ1-2; 8 bases map to TRBD1. The germline V gene has CDR1 SQVTM and CDR2 ANQGSEA. This CDR3 spans 14 amino acids. V dropped 0 bases and J dropped 5; count of bases not matched to a gene: 5. CDR3 nucleotide sequence: TGCAGCGTTGAAGAGACAGGGGTAGGGTATGGCTACACCTTC. It encodes CSVEETGVGYGYTF.

Notes on this clone: One end of the junction varies from germline; a read error may be responsible. The rearrangement joins TRBV18 to TRBJ2-7; D unclear. Germline V lookup: CDR1 KGHSH, CDR2 LQKENI. The length of the CDR3 is 12 residues. CDR3 residues: CASSPVGETADF. The CDR3 DNA reads as TGTGCCAGCTCACCGGTCGGAGAGACCGCGGACTTC. Full variable domain (outside the CDR3, taken from reference TRBV18 and TRBJ2-7): NAGVMQNPRHLVRRRGQEARLRCSPMKGHSHVYWYRQLPEEGLKFMVYLQKENIIDESGMPKERFSAEFPKEGPSILRIQQVVRGDSAAYFCASSPVGETADFGPGTRLTVT.

This clone showed up just once. The chain employs TRBV27 and TRBJ2-5, with D possibly being TRBD1 (5 bases). Germline CDR1 reads MNHEY; CDR2 reads SMNVEV (reference sequence). Between the trimmed V and J ends, which lost 6 bases and 4 bases, there was a span of 12 bases. The CDR3 extends over 13 amino acids. This chain's CDR3 is CASSPRRGETQYF. CDR3 nucleotide sequence: TGTGCCAGCAGCCCCCGAAGGGGAGAGACCCAGTACTTC.

This clone appeared once. The rearrangement uses TRBV9 and TRBJ2-7; 7 bases line up with TRBD1. The CDR3 length is 15 residues. Germline CDR1 is SGDLS and CDR2 is YYNGEE. V dropped 0 bases and J dropped 2; count of bases not matched to a gene: 5. The chain's CDR3 is CASSVAGRGTYEQYF. DNA for the CDR3: TGTGCCAGCAGCGTAGCCGGCAGGGGGACCTACGAGCAGTACTTC.

This chain links TRBV7-9 with TRBJ2-1, with 8 bases matching TRBD1. The junction had 9 bases not matched to a gene; V was cut back by 3 bases and J by 5 bases. CDR1 is SEHNR and CDR2 is FQNEAQ in the germline V gene (reference sequence). The CDR3 is made up of 16 amino acids. The CDR3 spells CASSLLGGQGHNEQFF. CDR3 nucleotide sequence: TGTGCCAGCAGCTTGTTGGGCGGACAGGGCCACAATGAGCAGTTCTTC.

The rearrangement uses TRBV20-1 and TRBJ1-2, with D possibly TRBD1 on 6 matching bases. Germline V CDR1 and CDR2: DFQATT, SNEGSKA (reference sequence). The V end was cut by 6 bases, the J end by 13 bases, with 18 bases between. CDR3 length: 11 amino acids. As DNA, the CDR3 is TGCAGTGCCACGACAGGAGAGGGGGTCACCTTC. Protein product: CSATTGEGVTF.

There are a few counts of this clone. V is TRBV27 and J is TRBJ2-7, with 12 bases lining up with TRBD2. V shed 5 bases and J 6 bases; nucleotides not matched to a gene: 5. The CDR3 runs to 14 residues. Per germline, CDR1 MNHEY and CDR2 SMNVEV (reference sequence). CDR3 sequence (DNA): TGTGCCAGCAGTCTCGGGACTAGCGGGTTCGAGCAGTACTTC. It encodes CASSLGTSGFEQYF.

The chain is built from TRBV6-1 and TRBJ2-1; possible D gene TRBD2, 5 bases. The germline CDR1 and CDR2 sequences are MNHNS and SASEGT. V dropped 6 bases and J dropped 9 bases, with 21 bases sitting between them. CDR3 length equals 15 residues. This chain's CDR3 is CASRAVSSGVVEQFF. CDR3 DNA: TGTGCCAGCAGGGCGGTATCCAGCGGAGTGGTTGAGCAGTTCTTC.